The T cell receptor beta chain described here comes from a study of T cells after yellow fever vaccination. This CDR3 has 14 residues. The V segment lost 2 bases and the J segment 5 bases; nucleotides outside the gene matches: 5. Germline V CDR1 and CDR2: SGHRS, YFSETQ. TCRdb independently ran MiXCR on the 5' RACE reads; one entry per CDR3 protein. Altogether around 320,000 distinct CDR3 sequences are present, roughly a tenth being singletons, with the ten largest covering about 3.5%. This clonotype was counted only a few times. The receptor comes from a man aged 18 to 30 who received the YFV17D yellow fever vaccine. The J gene is TRBJ2-5, the V gene TRBV5-1; 8 bases agree with TRBD1. The sequences come from CD4+ T cells sorted from PBMCs, collected 45 days after the yellow fever booster vaccination. CDR3: CASSFGRGQETQYF. CDR3 nucleotide sequence: TGCGCCAGCAGCTTTGGCAGGGGGCAGGAGACCCAGTACTTC.